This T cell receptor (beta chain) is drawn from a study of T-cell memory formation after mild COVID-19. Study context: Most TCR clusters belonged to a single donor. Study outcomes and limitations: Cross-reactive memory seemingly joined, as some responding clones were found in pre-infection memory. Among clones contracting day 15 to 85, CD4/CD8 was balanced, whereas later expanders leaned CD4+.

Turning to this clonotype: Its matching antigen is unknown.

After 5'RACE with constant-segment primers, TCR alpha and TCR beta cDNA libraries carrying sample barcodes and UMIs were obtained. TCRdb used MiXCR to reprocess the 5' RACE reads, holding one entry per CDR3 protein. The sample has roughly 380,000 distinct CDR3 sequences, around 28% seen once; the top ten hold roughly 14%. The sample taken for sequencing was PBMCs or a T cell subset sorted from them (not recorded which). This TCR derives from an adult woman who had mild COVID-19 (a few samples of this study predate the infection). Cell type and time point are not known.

DNA of the CDR3: TGTGCCAGCAGCGCCCTCACAGATACGCAGTATTTT. It encodes CASSALTDTQYF. V gene TRBV11-2 combines with J gene TRBJ2-3; no reliable D call. The V end was cut by 5 bases, the J end by 2 bases, with 5 bases between. Germline CDR1 is SGHAT and CDR2 is FQNNGV. This CDR3 has 12 residues.